This T cell receptor (beta chain) emerged from a study of cytomegalovirus exposure and HLA in healthy donors. In germline, CDR1 is SGHVS, CDR2 FQNEAQ. V trimming: 4 bases; J trimming: 9 bases; junction bases outside the gene matches: 15. This CDR3 is built from 18 residues. Use of 60 Vbeta and 13 Jbeta primers characterized the PCR. Profiling relied on immunoSEQ multiplex PCR, and the TCRdb table lists in-frame clones only, not all of them. The table has 55,000 to 80,000 clones, approximately 71% seen once; the top ten hold around 25%. The sequencing input was PBMCs. This clonotype was obtained from a man aged 45-65 years in good health and CMV-seropositive. The genes are TRBV7-8 and TRBJ2-4; 13 bases are a match to TRBD2. The CDR3 sequence is CASSSPLRLAGGVVIQYF. CDR3 sequence (DNA): TGTGCCAGCAGCTCCCCACTCCGACTAGCGGGGGGCGTCGTCATTCAGTACTTC.